The T cell receptor (beta chain) under discussion was sequenced for a study of T cell repertoires in cytomegalovirus infection. This clonotype was detected only once. One entry per CDR3 protein results from TCRdb running MiXCR on the reads. The sample includes approximately 490,000 distinct CDR3 sequences, roughly 10% of them seen just once. The TCR comes from a human donor in good health (CMV status not recorded). Some clones in this sample may be carry-over from other donors' samples. Sequenced material: PBMCs.

CDR3 coding DNA: TGCGCCAGCAGTCGATCCCAGACAGGGGGCAATTCACCCCTCCACTTT. Its translation is CASSRSQTGGNSPLHF. This chain connects TRBV23-1 to TRBJ1-6; 10 bases map to TRBD1. TRBV23-1 is marked as an open reading frame, function uncertain. CDR3 length: 16 amino acids. V was clipped by 4 bases and J by 7 bases; unmatched bases: 7.